This TCR beta chain emerged from a study of radiotherapy plus CTLA-4 blockade in lung cancer. About the study: In 18% of patients, objective responses were seen; approximately 34% had disease control.

Germline CDR1 is LNHDA and CDR2 is SQIVND (reference sequence). CDR3 length equals 15 residues. V lost 3 bases and J lost 2; bases outside the gene matches: 4. General study points: Blood saw expansion of tumor-derived TCR clones after radiotherapy plus ipilimumab.

The protocol was immunoSEQ multiplex PCR, while the TCRdb copy is restricted to in-frame clones and leaves out a portion. The sample carries roughly 50,000 clones, 70% to 90% recorded once. Comment on this clone: Its antigen is still unknown.

This rearrangement joins TRBV19 to TRBJ2-7; TRBD1 matches 10 bases. The sample was peripheral blood, taken from a patient treated with radiotherapy plus ipilimumab. The receptor was derived from a human donor with non-small cell lung cancer whose response to radiotherapy plus ipilimumab could not be evaluated. Written as DNA, the CDR3 is TGTGCCAGTAGTATCCGGACAGGGGGAACCTACGAGCAGTACTTC. Translated: CASSIRTGGTYEQYF.